Presented here are 10 T cell receptor beta chains from one specimen sequenced in a study of PD-1 and CTLA-4 blockade in melanoma. Generated by immunoSEQ multiplex PCR, the TCRdb table keeps only in-frame clones and is missing some. The repertoire consists of 25,000 to 35,000 clones, with around 90% occurring once and the leading ten covering around 8.5%. The sequences come from CD8+ T cells from peripheral blood, collected before anti-PD-1 treatment. The receptors here all came from a human donor with melanoma.

The V and J genes are TRBV30 and TRBJ2-1; D is ambiguous. Germline loops: CDR1 GTSNPN, CDR2 SVGIG (reference sequence). V lost 3 bases and J 0 bases, leaving 6 bases between the germline ends. The CDR3 loop spans 13 amino acids. DNA of the CDR3: TGTGCCTGGAGCCCGGTCTCCTACAATGAGCAGTTCTTC. This gives the protein CAWSPVSYNEQFF.

This chain connects TRBV19 to TRBJ2-5; TRBD2 aligns across 11 bases. The junction had 0 bases not matched to a gene; V was cut back by 6 bases and J by 3 bases. Germline loops: CDR1 LNHDA, CDR2 SQIVND (reference sequence). The CDR3 runs to 13 residues. For the CDR3, the DNA is TGTGCCAGTAGGGGACTAGCGGAAGAGACCCAGTACTTC. Translation: CASRGLAEETQYF.

V gene TRBV28 combines with J gene TRBJ2-7, with D perhaps matching TRBD1 or TRBD2 (5 bases each). Trimming removed 6 bases from V and 3 bases from J, with 12 bases in between. The CDR3 sequence is 13 residues long. The V gene's germline CDR1 is MDHEN and CDR2 SYDVKM. The CDR3 spells CASRIGTFYEQYF. The CDR3 DNA follows: TGTGCCAGCAGAATCGGGACCTTCTACGAGCAGTACTTC.

The chain couples TRBV5-5 to TRBJ1-6; no definite D call. The germline V gene encodes CDR1 SGHKS and CDR2 YYEKEE (reference sequence). Trimming removed 0 bases from V and 1 base from J, with 14 bases in between. This CDR3 is 18 amino acids long. The CDR3 nucleotides read TGTGCCAGCAGCTTGGAGCTACCCCTCGGGTCCTATAATTCACCCCTCCACTTT. Its translation is CASSLELPLGSYNSPLHF. The full variable domain, with the rest looked up from reference TRBV5-5 and TRBJ1-6, is DAGVTQSPTHLIKTRGQQVTLRCSPISGHKSVSWYQQVLGQGPQFIFQYYEKEERGRGNFPDRFSARQFPNYSSELNVNALLLGDSALYLCASSLELPLGSYNSPLHFGNGTRLTVT.

The rearrangement uses TRBV6-5 and TRBJ2-7, with 7 bases identical to TRBD1. The V gene end was trimmed by 6 bases and the J gene end by 2 bases; junction bases not matched to a gene: 7. The CDR3 is 14 amino acids. Germline V lookup: CDR1 MNHEY, CDR2 SVGAGI. The CDR3 DNA follows: TGTGCCAGCAGGCTCCGGGACAGACCCTACGAGCAGTACTTC. This translates into CASRLRDRPYEQYF.

V and J are TRBV5-1 and TRBJ2-7; D unresolved. Germline CDR1 and CDR2: SGHRS and YFSETQ. V was cut by 2 bases and J by 2 bases, with 8 bases left in between. This CDR3 contains 13 residues. Here the CDR3 reads CASSFFPTYEQYF. The CDR3 nucleotides are TGCGCCAGCAGCTTTTTCCCCACCTACGAGCAGTACTTC. Looking up the rest from reference TRBV5-1 and TRBJ2-7 gives the full variable domain: KAGVTQTPRYLIKTRGQQVTLSCSPISGHRSVSWYQQTPGQGLQFLFEYFSETQRNKGNFPGRFSGRQFSNSRSEMNVSTLELGDSALYLCASSFFPTYEQYFGPGTRLTVT.

The chain uses TRBV7-9 and TRBJ1-1, with D perhaps TRBD1 (5 bases). This CDR3 comprises 14 residues. The germline V gene has CDR1 SEHNR and CDR2 FQNEAQ (reference sequence). Trimming stripped 5 bases from V and 5 bases from J, with 15 bases between. CDR3 amino acids: CASSPGPGITEAFF. CDR3 sequence (DNA): TGTGCCAGCAGCCCCGGCCCAGGGATTACTGAAGCTTTCTTT.

The chain links TRBV7-8 to TRBJ2-3, with 9 bases matching TRBD2. There are 16 residues in the CDR3. Germline V gene lookup returns CDR1 SGHVS and CDR2 FQNEAQ. The junction had 7 bases not matched to a gene; V was cut back by 1 base and J by 5 bases. CDR3: CASSLVAGGTQDTQYF. CDR3 nucleotides: TGTGCCAGCAGCTTAGTTGCGGGAGGGACCCAAGATACGCAGTATTTT.

This chain joins TRBV6-5 and TRBJ1-1; no clear D. Germline loops: CDR1 MNHEY, CDR2 SVGAGI. V lost 5 bases and J lost 8, with 9 bases in between. The CDR3 covers 11 residues. As DNA, the CDR3 is TGTGCCAGCAGTCTAAACGAAGAAGCTTTCTTT. This gives the protein CASSLNEEAFF.

The chain is built from TRBV27 and TRBJ2-4; a weak D match, TRBD1 (6 bases). V lost 7 bases to trimming and J lost 4 bases, with 14 bases between them. CDR1 and CDR2 from the germline V gene are MNHEY and SMNVEV (reference sequence). CDR3 length: 14 residues. The chain's CDR3 is CASKTGLSKNIQYF. As DNA, the CDR3 is TGTGCCAGCAAGACAGGCTTGAGTAAAAACATTCAGTACTTC.